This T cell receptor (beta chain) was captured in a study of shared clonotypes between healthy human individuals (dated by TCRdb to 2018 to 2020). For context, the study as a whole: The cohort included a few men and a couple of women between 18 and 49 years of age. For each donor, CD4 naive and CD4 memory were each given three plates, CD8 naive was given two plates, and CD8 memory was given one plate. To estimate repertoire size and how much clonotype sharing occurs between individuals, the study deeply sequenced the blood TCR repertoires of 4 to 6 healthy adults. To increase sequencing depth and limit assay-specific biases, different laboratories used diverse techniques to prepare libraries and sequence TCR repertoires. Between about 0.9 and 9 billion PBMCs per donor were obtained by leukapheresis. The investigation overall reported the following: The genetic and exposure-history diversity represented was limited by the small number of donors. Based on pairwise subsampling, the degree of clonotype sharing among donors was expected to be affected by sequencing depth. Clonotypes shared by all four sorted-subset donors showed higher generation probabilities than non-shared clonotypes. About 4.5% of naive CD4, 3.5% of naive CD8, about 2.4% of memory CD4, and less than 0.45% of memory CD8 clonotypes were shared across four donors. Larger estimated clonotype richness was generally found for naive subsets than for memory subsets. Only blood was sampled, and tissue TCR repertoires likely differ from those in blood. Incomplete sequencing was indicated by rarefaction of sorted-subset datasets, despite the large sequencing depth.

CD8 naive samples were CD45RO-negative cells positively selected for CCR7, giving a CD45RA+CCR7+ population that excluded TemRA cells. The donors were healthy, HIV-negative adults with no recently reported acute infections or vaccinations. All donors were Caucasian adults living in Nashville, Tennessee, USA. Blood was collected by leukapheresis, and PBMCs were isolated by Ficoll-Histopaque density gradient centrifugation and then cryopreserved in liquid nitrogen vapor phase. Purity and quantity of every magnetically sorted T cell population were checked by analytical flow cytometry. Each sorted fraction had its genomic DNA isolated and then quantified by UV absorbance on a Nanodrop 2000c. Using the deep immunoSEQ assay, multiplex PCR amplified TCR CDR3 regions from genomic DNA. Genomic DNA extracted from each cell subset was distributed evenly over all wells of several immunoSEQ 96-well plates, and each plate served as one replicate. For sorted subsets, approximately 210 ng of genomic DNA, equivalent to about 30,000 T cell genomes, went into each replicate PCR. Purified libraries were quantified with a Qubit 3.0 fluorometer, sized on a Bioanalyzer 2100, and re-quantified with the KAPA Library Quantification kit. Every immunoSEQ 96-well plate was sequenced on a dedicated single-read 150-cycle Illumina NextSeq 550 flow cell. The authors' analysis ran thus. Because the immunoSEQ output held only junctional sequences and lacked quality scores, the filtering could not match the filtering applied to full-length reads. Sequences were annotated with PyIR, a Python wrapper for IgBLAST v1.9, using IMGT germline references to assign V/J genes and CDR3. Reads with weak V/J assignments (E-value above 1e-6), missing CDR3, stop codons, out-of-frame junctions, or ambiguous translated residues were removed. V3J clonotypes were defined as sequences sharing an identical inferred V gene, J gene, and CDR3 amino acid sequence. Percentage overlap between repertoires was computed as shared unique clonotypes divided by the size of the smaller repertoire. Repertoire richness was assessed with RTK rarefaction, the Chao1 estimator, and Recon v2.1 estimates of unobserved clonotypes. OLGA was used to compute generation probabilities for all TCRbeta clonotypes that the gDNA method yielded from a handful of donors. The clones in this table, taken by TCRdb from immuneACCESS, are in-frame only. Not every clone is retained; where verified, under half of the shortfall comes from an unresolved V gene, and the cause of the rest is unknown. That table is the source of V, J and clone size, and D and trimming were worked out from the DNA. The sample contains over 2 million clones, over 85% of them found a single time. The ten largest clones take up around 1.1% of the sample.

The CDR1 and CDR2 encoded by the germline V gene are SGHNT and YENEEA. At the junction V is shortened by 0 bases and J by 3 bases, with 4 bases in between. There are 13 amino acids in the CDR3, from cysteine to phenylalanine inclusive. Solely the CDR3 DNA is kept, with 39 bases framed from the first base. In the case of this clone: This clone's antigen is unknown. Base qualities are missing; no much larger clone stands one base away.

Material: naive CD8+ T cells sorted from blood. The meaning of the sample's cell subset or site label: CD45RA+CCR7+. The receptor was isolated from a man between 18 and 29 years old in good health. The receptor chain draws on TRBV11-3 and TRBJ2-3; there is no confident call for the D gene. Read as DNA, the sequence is TGTGCCAGCAGCTTAGATCAAACAGATACGCAGTATTTT. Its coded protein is CASSLDQTDTQYF.